This TCR beta chain emerged from a study of T cell repertoires in ileal Crohn's disease (dated by TCRdb to between 2017 and 2020). About the full investigation: The median duration of disease was approximately 7.9 years, and at the time of surgery around 40% of patients were active smokers. A prospective multicentre cohort supplied the roughly 57 Crohn's disease patients whose TCR repertoires were analysed. The study was conducted in parallel with a multicentre cohort built to find predictors of early endoscopic recurrence after ileocolonic resection. A total of approximately 170 mucosal samples from 60 or so patients were sequenced, collected from several sites on the surgical specimen as well as at postoperative endoscopy. M6 samples consisted of neoterminal ileum biopsies collected during postoperative colonoscopy. About half of the patients received postoperative therapy: some 12 received thiopurines and roughly 19 received anti-TNF agents. Surgery was performed for a complication in all patients, with stricturing disease in roughly 60% and penetrating disease in approximately 40%. Endoscopic postoperative recurrence was defined as a Rutgeerts score above i0. Broad study findings and their caveats: Endoscopic recurrence was linked to a higher percentage of high-frequency clones at surgery, and recurrence occurred in every patient whose clonality exceeded 26.8% (18/57). Mucosal CD4 and CD8 T cells were sorted and sequenced only in a subgroup of patients, the size of which was not stated. Postoperative endoscopy was performed at varying times within the first year after surgery, with a median delay of 6.9 months. Sorted CD8 T cells carried more high-frequency clones than CD4 T cells, suggesting mucosal expansions were mainly CD8. A significantly higher proportion of clonal expansions was observed in active smokers at surgery than in non-smokers (about 25% vs 20%, p=0.02).

For commercial TCRB immunosequencing, about 0.45 micrograms of biopsy DNA were submitted for each sample. CDR3 regions were amplified from genomic DNA by Adaptive Biotechnology using a two-step, amplification bias-controlled multiplex PCR. In the first PCR, primers covered every V and J gene segment, and in the second PCR, barcodes and Illumina adapters were added. CDR3 libraries were sequenced on an Illumina instrument. The study's processing was this. Vendor-provided pipelines were combined with custom analysis of raw data in R/Bioconductor under R version 3.3.0. Clonality, which ranges from 0 to 1, was calculated as the inverse of the normalised Shannon entropy across all productive clones. High-frequency clones were defined as the share of the repertoire taken up by the top 100 clones, keeping only clones that passed a 95% confidence test. Overlap between samples was measured with the Morisita-Horn index, while repertoire diversity was measured with the Simpson index. This is the immuneACCESS table as TCRdb keeps it, with only in-frame sequences that have V and J called. A part of the clones is gone; compared with another copy, unresolved V genes explain less than half, and the rest is unexplained. The V and J calls and the clone size are those of that table, but D and trimming were determined from the DNA. The sample profile shows fewer than 12,000 clones; 80% to 90% of them were found once. The ten most abundant clones make up about 15% of the sample.

The time point label for this specimen denotes: neoterminal ileum biopsy at postoperative endoscopy, about 6 months after surgery. Eligible patients were adults with ileal or ileocolonic Crohn's disease who had an indication for ileocolonic resection. Whole ileal mucosal biopsies were stored frozen at -80°C before DNA extraction. Genomic DNA was extracted from frozen whole biopsies with a TRizol-based method and quantified on a NanoDrop 2000 spectrophotometer. Unmatched junction bases come to 8, with V trimmed by 3 bases and J by 0 bases. CDR1 and CDR2, looked up from the germline V gene, are KGHSH and LQKENI. The CDR3 covers 16 residues, taking in both the cysteine and the phenylalanine. The sequence is cut down to CDR3 DNA, 48 bases in frame from base 1. For this clone: It lacks a known antigen. No much larger clonotype is one base removed from it; base qualities were not supplied.

The sequence joins TRBV18 to TRBJ2-7; 7 central nucleotides agree with TRBD1. The TCR sequence derives from an adult with Crohn's disease. Sample: ileal tissue. The nucleotide sequence is given as TGTGCCAGCTCACCCTTCGACAGGGCCACCTCCTACGAGCAGTACTTC. Its translation reads: CASSPFDRATSYEQYF. The full variable domain, completed from the reference TRBV18 and TRBJ2-7 proteins outside the CDR3, reads NAGVMQNPRHLVRRRGQEARLRCSPMKGHSHVYWYRQLPEEGLKFMVYLQKENIIDESGMPKERFSAEFPKEGPSILRIQQVVRGDSAAYFCASSPFDRATSYEQYFGPGTRLTVT.